These T cell receptor beta chains were read from a single sample in a study of OX40 agonist ivuxolimab in advanced cancers. Some clones are missing from TCRdb's copy, which holds only in-frame ones; the method was immunoSEQ multiplex PCR. The sample includes about 86,000 clones, roughly nine tenths seen only once; the top ten take 1.3% to 1.5%. This specimen was CD4+ or CD8+ T cells sorted from blood, taken in a trial of the OX40 agonist ivuxolimab. The source of these receptors is an adult with an advanced solid tumor such as melanoma, head and neck, liver or kidney cancer. Both conserved end residues are part of each CDR3. The order of the fields is J gene, clone size, D gene, V gene, CDR3 DNA, CDR3 protein. A D gene is named only where the DNA matches it firmly. Rows give clone size only sometimes, using once, few, many, or a class for an expanded clone.

>TRBJ1-5|.|TRBD1|TRBV30
TGTGCCTGGGATACAGGGGGCGATCAGCCCCAGCATTTT
CAWDTGGDQPQHF
>TRBJ2-3|.|.|TRBV6-1
TGTGCCAGCGGAGATTCCCCAGATACGCAGTATTTT
CASGDSPDTQYF
>TRBJ1-2|.|TRBD1|TRBV30
TGTGCCTGGAGCGTGGGGACAGCCTATGGCTACACCTTC
CAWSVGTAYGYTF
>TRBJ1-3|.|.|TRBV6-1
TGTGCCAGCAGTGGGCAGGGAGTAGGAAACACCATATATTTT
CASSGQGVGNTIYF
>TRBJ1-1|once|.|TRBV5-1
TGCGCCAGCAGCTTGGGGACGGCGGTGAACACTGAAGCTTTCTTT
CASSLGTAVNTEAFF
>TRBJ2-7|.|TRBD1|TRBV30
TGTGCCTGGAACAGGGGGCATGGGGACGAGCAGTACTTC
CAWNRGHGDEQYF
>TRBJ2-1|.|.|TRBV7-6
TGTGCCAGCAGCTTAATAAGGACTTTCTCCTACAATGAGCAGTTCTTC
CASSLIRTFSYNEQFF
>TRBJ1-1|.|.|TRBV6-1
TGTGCCACCTCCCGGAGGGGAGAAGCTTTCTTT
CATSRRGEAFF
>TRBJ2-1|.|TRBD1|TRBV9
TGTGCCAGCAGCGCGCCCGGGACAGCAGGACTTGAGCAGTTCTTC
CASSAPGTAGLEQFF
>TRBJ2-7|few|.|TRBV21-1
TGTGCCAGCAGCAAACCCAGGGGACTAGCGGGAGGAGGGGCCTACGAGCAGTACTTC
CASSKPRGLAGGGAYEQYF
>TRBJ2-1|.|TRBD1|TRBV5-8
TGTGCCAGCAGCTTCGGAACCGGACAGGTCTTTAGTGAGCAGTTCTTC
CASSFGTGQVFSEQFF
>TRBJ1-6|.|.|TRBV5-1
TGCGCCAGCAGCTTGGTAGGGGGTAGTGGATCACCCCTCCACTTT
CASSLVGGSGSPLHF
>TRBJ1-4|.|.|TRBV11-2
TGTGCCAGCAGCTTCGGAGACGGGGATGAAAAACTGTTTTTT
CASSFGDGDEKLFF
>TRBJ2-2|.|.|TRBV5-4
TGTGCCAGCAGCTTAATACGGTCCGGGGAGCTGTTTTTT
CASSLIRSGELFF
>TRBJ2-3|.|.|TRBV5-1
TGCGCCAGCAGTCCGGCAGACCCTAGGGATACGCAGTATTTT
CASSPADPRDTQYF
>TRBJ2-5|.|.|TRBV5-1
TGCGCCAGCAGCTGGGACTCGGGAGCGGAGACCCAGTACTTC
CASSWDSGAETQYF
>TRBJ1-1|once|.|TRBV5-8
TGTGCCAGCGGTTATGAAGCTTTCTTT
CASGYEAFF
>TRBJ1-2|.|.|TRBV5-5
TGTGCCAGCAGCTCCGACACTGCTAACTATGGCTACACCTTC
CASSSDTANYGYTF
>TRBJ1-1|once|.|TRBV9
TGTGCCAGCAGCCTCTCGGGCACTGAAGCTTTCTTT
CASSLSGTEAFF
>TRBJ2-2|.|TRBD2|TRBV19
TGTGCCAGTAGCACTAGCGGGAACACCGGGGAGCTGTTTTTT
CASSTSGNTGELFF
>TRBJ2-1|.|.|TRBV7-6
TGTGCCAGCAGCTTAAGTCGGCCCAACAGGGGAGGTGAGCAGTTCTTC
CASSLSRPNRGGEQFF
>TRBJ2-7|.|.|TRBV19
TGTGCCAGTAGTATCTTGGGCAGGGAGGACTACGAGCAGTACTTC
CASSILGREDYEQYF
>TRBJ1-1|.|.|TRBV6-5
TGTGCCAGCAGGCCTACAGGGTACACTGAAGCTTTCTTT
CASRPTGYTEAFF
>TRBJ2-7|.|.|TRBV7-9
TGTGCCAGCAGCTCGAGCTCCTACGAGCAGTACTTC
CASSSSSYEQYF
>TRBJ2-1|.|TRBD2|TRBV7-3
TGTGCCAGCAGTTCAACTAGCGGGGGGGCGACATCTAGGAAGTTCTTC
CASSSTSGGATSRKFF
>TRBJ1-1|.|.|TRBV11-1
TGTGCCAGCAGCTTCGACCGATCTGTAGGGACAATGGTATTT
CASSFDRSVGTMVF
>TRBJ1-1|.|.|TRBV7-2
TGTGCCAGCAGCTTAGTAGGCGGGGGGACTGAAGCTTTCTTT
CASSLVGGGTEAFF
>TRBJ2-1|.|.|TRBV18
TGTGCCAGCTCACCACTTGGGAAAGCATCCAATGAGCAGTTCTTC
CASSPLGKASNEQFF
>TRBJ1-1|.|TRBD1|TRBV2
TGTGCCAGCAGTGATCGAGGGGGCAGAATGAACACTGAAGCTTTCTTT
CASSDRGGRMNTEAFF
>TRBJ1-1|.|.|TRBV2
TGTGCCAGCACCCCGGTACAGGCGGGCACTGAAGCTTTCTTT
CASTPVQAGTEAFF
>TRBJ2-6|.|.|TRBV7-2
TGTGCCAGCAGCTTCCGAGGGGTTGGGGCCAACGTCCTGACTTTC
CASSFRGVGANVLTF
>TRBJ1-5|.|.|TRBV21-1
TGTGCCAGCAGCAAATGGACCCACCGGTCAAAGGGGGGTCAGCCCCAGCATTTT
CASSKWTHRSKGGQPQHF
>TRBJ2-7|few|TRBD1|TRBV10-3
TGTGCCATCGGGGACAGAGCCTACGAGCAGTACTTC
CAIGDRAYEQYF
>TRBJ2-2|.|TRBD1|TRBV4-1
TGCGCCAGCAGCCAACCAACGACAGGGATGAACACCGGGGAGCTGTTTTTT
CASSQPTTGMNTGELFF
>TRBJ1-1|.|.|TRBV10-3
TGTGCCATCAGTGAGTCGGGCCTTAAAGCGAATTTGAACACTGAAGCTTTCTTT
CAISESGLKANLNTEAFF
>TRBJ1-1|.|.|TRBV9
TGTGCCAGCAGGCCGGGGAACGGGAACACTGAAGCTTTCTTT
CASRPGNGNTEAFF